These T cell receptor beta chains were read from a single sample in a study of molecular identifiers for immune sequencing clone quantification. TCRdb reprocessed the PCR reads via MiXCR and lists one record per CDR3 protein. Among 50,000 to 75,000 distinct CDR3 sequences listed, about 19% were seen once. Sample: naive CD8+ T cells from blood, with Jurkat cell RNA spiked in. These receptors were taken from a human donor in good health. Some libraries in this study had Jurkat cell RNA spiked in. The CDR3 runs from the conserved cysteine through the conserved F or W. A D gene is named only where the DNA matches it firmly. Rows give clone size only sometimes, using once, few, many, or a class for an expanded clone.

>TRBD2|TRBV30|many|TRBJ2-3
TGTGCCTGGTCCGGACTAGCGGGAACAGATACGCAGTATTTT
CAWSGLAGTDTQYF
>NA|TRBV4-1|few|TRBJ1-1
TGCGCCAGCAGCCAAGATTTTACGGAAGCTTTCTTT
CASSQDFTEAFF
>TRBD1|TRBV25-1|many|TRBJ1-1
TGTGCCAGCAGTGAATCACCGGGACAGGTGAACACTGAAGCTTTCTTT
CASSESPGQVNTEAFF
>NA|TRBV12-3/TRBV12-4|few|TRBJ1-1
TGTGCCAGCAGTCCCGTGGCAGGGCGATCCGAGAACACTGTAGCTTTCTTT
CASSPVAGRSENTVAFF
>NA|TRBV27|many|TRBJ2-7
TGTGCCAGCAGCCCAGCAGGGAGCTCCTACGAGCAGTACTTC
CASSPAGSSYEQYF
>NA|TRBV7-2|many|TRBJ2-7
TGTGCCAGCAGCCCGGTCCCCGGGACCAACTCCTACGAGCAGTACTTC
CASSPVPGTNSYEQYF
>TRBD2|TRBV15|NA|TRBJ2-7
TGTGCCACCAGCAGACCACAACTAGCGGGAGGGACCTACGAGCAGTACTTC
CATSRPQLAGGTYEQYF
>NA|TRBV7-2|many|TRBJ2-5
TGTGCCAGCAGCTTAGCTTGGCTGGCACAAGAGACCCAGTACTTC
CASSLAWLAQETQYF
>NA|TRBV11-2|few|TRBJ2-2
TGTGCCAGCAGCACCCGACTAGATTCGACCGGGGAGCTGTTTTTT
CASSTRLDSTGELFF
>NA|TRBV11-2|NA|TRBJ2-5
TGTGCCAGCAGCTCCTGGACCGACCAAGAGACCCAGTACTTC
CASSSWTDQETQYF
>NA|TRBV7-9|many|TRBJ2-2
TGTGCCAGCAGCCAGGTGGCCGGGGAGCTGTTTTTT
CASSQVAGELFF
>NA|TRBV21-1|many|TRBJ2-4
TGTGCCAGCAGCAAGGACAGGGGGCTAACCAAAAACATTCAGTACTTC
CASSKDRGLTKNIQYF
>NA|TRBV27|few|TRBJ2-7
TGTGCCAGCAGCTCTGGGAGGCACTACGAGCAGTACTTC
CASSSGRHYEQYF
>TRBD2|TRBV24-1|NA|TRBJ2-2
TGTGCCACCCATTCATCCGGGACAGGGGGACTAGCGGGAGAGGTGGCGAACACCGGGGAGCTGTATTTT
CATHSSGTGGLAGEVANTGELYF
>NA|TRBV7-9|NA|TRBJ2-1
TGTGCCAGCAGCTCCCTGGAAAATGAGCAGTTCTTC
CASSSLENEQFF
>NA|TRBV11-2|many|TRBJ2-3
TGTGCCAGCAGCTACATCGGTTACACAGATACGCAGTATTTT
CASSYIGYTDTQYF
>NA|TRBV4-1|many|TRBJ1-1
TGCGCCAGCATTTTCAGGGACGGAAGCAACACTGAAGCTTTCTTT
CASIFRDGSNTEAFF
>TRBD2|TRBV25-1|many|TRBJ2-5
TGTGCCAGCAGTGCTCCGGGACTAGCGGGACAAGAGACCCAGTACTTC
CASSAPGLAGQETQYF
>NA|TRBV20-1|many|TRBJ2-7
TGCAGTGCTCCTGTAACCGGGAACCAATACGAGCAGTACTTC
CSAPVTGNQYEQYF
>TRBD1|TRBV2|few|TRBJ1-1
TGTGCCAGCAGTGGGTGGACAGGGACACCTGAAGCTTTCTTT
CASSGWTGTPEAFF
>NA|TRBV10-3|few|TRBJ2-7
TGTGCCATCAGTGAGTACCGGGACAACGAGCAGTACTTC
CAISEYRDNEQYF
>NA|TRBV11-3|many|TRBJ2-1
TGTGCCAGCAGCTTAGGGAGTAGCGTAAGCTCCTACAATGAGCAGTTCTTC
CASSLGSSVSSYNEQFF
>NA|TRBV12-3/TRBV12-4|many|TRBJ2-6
TGTGCCAGCAGTTGGTCGACGGGGGATCTCGGGGCCAACGTCCTGACTTTC
CASSWSTGDLGANVLTF